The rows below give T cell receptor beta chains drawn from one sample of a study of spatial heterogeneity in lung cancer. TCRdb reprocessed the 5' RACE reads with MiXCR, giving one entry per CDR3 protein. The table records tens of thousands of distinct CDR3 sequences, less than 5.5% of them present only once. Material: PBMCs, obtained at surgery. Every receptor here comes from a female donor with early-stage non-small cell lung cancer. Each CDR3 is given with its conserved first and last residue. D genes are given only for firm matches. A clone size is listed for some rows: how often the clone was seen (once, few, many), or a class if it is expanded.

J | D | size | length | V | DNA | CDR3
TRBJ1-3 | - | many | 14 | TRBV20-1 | TGCAGTGCTAGACCCACCGGCTCTGGAAACACCATATATTTT | CSARPTGSGNTIYF
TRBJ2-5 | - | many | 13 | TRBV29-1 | TGCAGCGTTGGGGCTAAGAACCAAGAGACCCAGTACTTC | CSVGAKNQETQYF
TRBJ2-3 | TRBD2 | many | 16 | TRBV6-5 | TGTGCCAGCAGTTACTCGATTGCGGGAGAAACGGATACGCAGTATTTT | CASSYSIAGETDTQYF
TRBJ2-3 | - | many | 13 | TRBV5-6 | TGTGCCAGCAGCTCCAAACTTGAGGATACGCAGTATTTT | CASSSKLEDTQYF
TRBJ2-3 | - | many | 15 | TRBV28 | TGTGCCAGCAACCCAGGGAAGGCGGGCACAGATACGCAGTATTTT | CASNPGKAGTDTQYF
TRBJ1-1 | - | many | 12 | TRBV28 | TGTGCCAGCAGTTCCCTGGCTTCGCAGGCTTTCTTT | CASSSLASQAFF
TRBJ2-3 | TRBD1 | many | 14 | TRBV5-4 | TGTGCCAGCAGCACGATACAGGGGGCAGATACGCAGTATTTT | CASSTIQGADTQYF
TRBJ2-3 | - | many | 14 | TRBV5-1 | TGCGCCAGCAGCTACAACGGACCCCCAGATACGCAGTATTTT | CASSYNGPPDTQYF
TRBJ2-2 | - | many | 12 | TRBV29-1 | TGCAGCGTTGCTAGGGATACCGGGGAGCTGTTTTTT | CSVARDTGELFF
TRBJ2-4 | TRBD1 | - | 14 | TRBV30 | TGTGCCTGGAGTGTTGACAGGGGGCGAAACATTCAGTACTTC | CAWSVDRGRNIQYF
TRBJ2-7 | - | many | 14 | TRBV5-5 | TGTGCCAGCAGCTTAGTACAGGGCAGGTACGAGCAGTACTTC | CASSLVQGRYEQYF
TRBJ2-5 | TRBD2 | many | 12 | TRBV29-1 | TGCAGCGTTGTCACTAGCGGTGAGACCCAGTACTTC | CSVVTSGETQYF
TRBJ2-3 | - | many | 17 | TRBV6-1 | TGTGCCAGCAGTGAATTGGGACTCGCGGAGGGCACAGATACGCAGTATTTT | CASSELGLAEGTDTQYF
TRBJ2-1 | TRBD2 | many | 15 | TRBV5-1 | TGCGCCAGCAGCGATTCTAGCGGGCTACACAATGAGCAGTTCTTC | CASSDSSGLHNEQFF
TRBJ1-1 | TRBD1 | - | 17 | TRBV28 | TGTGCCAGCAGTTTAGCCCCCGGGACAGGGGGTGACACTGAAGCTTTCTTT | CASSLAPGTGGDTEAFF
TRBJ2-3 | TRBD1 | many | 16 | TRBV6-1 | TGTGCCAGCAGTGAAGGGGGACAGGGTATGTCAGTTACGCAGTATTTT | CASSEGGQGMSVTQYF
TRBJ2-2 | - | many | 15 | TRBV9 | TGTGCCAGCAGCGTGTTATCTAGCATCCCCGGGGAGCTGTTTTTT | CASSVLSSIPGELFF
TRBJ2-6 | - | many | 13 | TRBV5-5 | TGTGCCAGCAGAAGGGCCGGGGCCAACGTCCTGACTTTC | CASRRAGANVLTF
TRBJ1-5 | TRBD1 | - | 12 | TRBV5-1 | TGCGCCAGCAGCGACGGACAGGGGACCCAGCATTTT | CASSDGQGTQHF
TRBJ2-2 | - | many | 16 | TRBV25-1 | TGTGCCAGCAGTGAACTTAGGCGGGGTAACACCGGGGAGCTGTTTTTT | CASSELRRGNTGELFF
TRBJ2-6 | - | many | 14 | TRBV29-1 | TGCAGCGTTGCGTGGGCCTCTGGGGCCAACGTCCTGACTTTC | CSVAWASGANVLTF
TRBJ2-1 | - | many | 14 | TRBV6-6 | TGTGCCAGCAGTTATAGGGGCACGTACAATGAGCAGTTCTTC | CASSYRGTYNEQFF
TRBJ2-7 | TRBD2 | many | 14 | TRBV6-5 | TGTGCCAGCAGTTCGACTAGCGGGGCCTACGAGCAGTACTTC | CASSSTSGAYEQYF
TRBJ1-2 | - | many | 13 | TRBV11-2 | TGTGCCAGCACCAACACAGGCGGCTATGGCTACACCTTC | CASTNTGGYGYTF
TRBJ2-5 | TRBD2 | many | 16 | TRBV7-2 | TGTGCCAGCAGCCAACACTCCGGACTAGCGGGGGAGACCCAGTACTTC | CASSQHSGLAGETQYF
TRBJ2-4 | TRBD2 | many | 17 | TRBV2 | TGTGCCAGCGCCACAAGCGGGGTTGAAAACGCCAAAAACATTCAGTACTTC | CASATSGVENAKNIQYF
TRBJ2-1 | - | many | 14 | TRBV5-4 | TGTGCCAGCAGCTCAAAATCCCAGGGCAATGAGCAGTTCTTC | CASSSKSQGNEQFF
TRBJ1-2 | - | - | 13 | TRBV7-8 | TGTGCCAGCAGCCCAGGCAACGGCTATGGCTACACCTTC | CASSPGNGYGYTF
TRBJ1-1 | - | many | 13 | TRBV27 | TGTGCCAGCAGTTTAACCAGGTCCACTGAAGCTTTCTTT | CASSLTRSTEAFF
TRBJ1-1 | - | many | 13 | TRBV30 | TGTGCCTGGGATCAGGGCATGAACACTGAAGCTTTCTTT | CAWDQGMNTEAFF
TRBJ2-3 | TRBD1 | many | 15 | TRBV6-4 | TGTGCCAGCAGTGTGGACAGGGGCCCCACAGATACGCAGTATTTT | CASSVDRGPTDTQYF
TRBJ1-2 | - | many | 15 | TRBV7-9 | TGTGCCAGCAGCCCCGACGGGGGACTGACCTTCGACTACACCTTC | CASSPDGGLTFDYTF
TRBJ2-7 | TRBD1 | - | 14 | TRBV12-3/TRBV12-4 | TGTGCCAGCAGTTTCTTGGACAGGTCCTACGAGCAGTACTTC | CASSFLDRSYEQYF
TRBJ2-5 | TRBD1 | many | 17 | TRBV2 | TGTGCCAGCAAGCCCAACCCCTCCGGACAGGGGGCAGAGACCCAGTACTTC | CASKPNPSGQGAETQYF
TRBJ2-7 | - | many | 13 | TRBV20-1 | TGCAGTGCTAGTAGAACGACAGCCTACGAGCAGTACTTC | CSASRTTAYEQYF
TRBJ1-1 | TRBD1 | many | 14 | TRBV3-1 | TGTGCCAGCAGCCCCAGGGGGCTAAACACTGAAGCTTTCTTT | CASSPRGLNTEAFF
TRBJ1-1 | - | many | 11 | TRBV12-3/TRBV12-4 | TGTGCCAGCAGTTCAAACACTGAAGCTTTCTTT | CASSSNTEAFF
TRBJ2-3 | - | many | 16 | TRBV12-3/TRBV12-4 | TGTGCCAGCAGTTTAAAAACAGTTCTCCATGGGGATACGCAGTATTTT | CASSLKTVLHGDTQYF
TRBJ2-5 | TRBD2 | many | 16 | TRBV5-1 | TGCGCCAGCAGCGCTCCGGGGACTAATAGGAAAGAGACCCAGTACTTC | CASSAPGTNRKETQYF
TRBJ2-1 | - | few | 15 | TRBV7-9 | TGTGCCAGCAGCGCACAAGGGGGATCCTACAATGAGCAGTTCTTC | CASSAQGGSYNEQFF
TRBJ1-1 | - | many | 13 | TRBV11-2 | TGTGCCAGCAGCTACGGACACGTCCTTGAAGCTTTCTTT | CASSYGHVLEAFF
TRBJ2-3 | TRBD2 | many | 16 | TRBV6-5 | TGTGCCAGCAGTTACAGTCGGCGGGAGGGCCGAGATACGCAGTATTTT | CASSYSRREGRDTQYF
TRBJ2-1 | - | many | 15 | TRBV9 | TGTGCCAGCAGCGTCGGGGGACTCCACCTCAATGAGCAGTTCTTC | CASSVGGLHLNEQFF
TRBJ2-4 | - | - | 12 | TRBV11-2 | TGTGCCAGCAGCTTATACACAAACATTCAGTACTTC | CASSLYTNIQYF
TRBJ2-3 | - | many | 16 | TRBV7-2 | TGTGCCAGCAGCATGACGCCGGGAGCTAGCACAGATACGCAGTATTTT | CASSMTPGASTDTQYF
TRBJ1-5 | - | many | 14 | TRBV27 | TGTGCCAGCAGACCCTTAGATAGCAATCAGCCCCAGCATTTT | CASRPLDSNQPQHF
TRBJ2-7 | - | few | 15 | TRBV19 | TGTGCCAGTAGTATGTCTTCGGGAAGGGGGGACGAGCAGTACTTC | CASSMSSGRGDEQYF
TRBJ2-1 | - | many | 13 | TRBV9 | TGTGCCAGCAGCTCCACAAGGTACAATGAGCAGTTCTTC | CASSSTRYNEQFF
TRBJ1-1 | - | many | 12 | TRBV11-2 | TGTGCCAGCTCCTCAGCGAACACTGAAGCTTTCTTT | CASSSANTEAFF